Listed below are T cell receptor beta chains from one sample, sequenced in a study of blood T cell repertoires in COVID-19. This table comes from immunoSEQ multiplex PCR, and its TCRdb copy is limited to in-frame clones, with some not included. The sample lists around 75,000 clones, more than 70% occurring once. The sequenced material came from peripheral blood. The receptors derive from a human donor in a cohort sampled during active COVID-19. Both conserved end residues are part of each CDR3. D genes are given only for firm matches. Size values are once, few and many counts, or a class for expanded clones, and some rows have none.

j_call d_call clone_size v_call cdr3_aa cdr3_nt
TRBJ2-3 TRBD1 . TRBV5-4 CASSQRGPLTDTQYF TGTGCCAGCAGCCAGAGGGGGCCCCTGACAGATACGCAGTATTTT
TRBJ2-3 . . TRBV6-2/TRBV6-3 CASSSNTGSDTQYF TGTGCCAGCAGTTCGAACACAGGGAGCGATACGCAGTATTTT
TRBJ2-1 TRBD2 . TRBV18 CASSQMAGGYNEQFF TGTGCCAGCTCCCAGATGGCGGGGGGTTACAATGAGCAGTTCTTC
TRBJ1-1 . . TRBV10-3 CAISEGGHPNTEAFF TGTGCCATCAGTGAGGGGGGACACCCGAACACTGAAGCTTTCTTT
TRBJ2-3 TRBD2 . TRBV7-2 CASSSASGRATDTQYF TGTGCCAGCAGCTCCGCTAGCGGGAGAGCGACAGATACGCAGTATTTT
TRBJ1-3 . . TRBV4-1 CASSQDPGRALAGNTIYF TGCGCCAGCAGCCAAGATCCCGGCAGGGCCCTTGCAGGGAACACCATATATTTT
TRBJ1-1 . . TRBV18 CASSPLNGNTEAFF TGTGCCAGCTCACCGCTCAACGGGAACACTGAAGCTTTCTTT
TRBJ1-1 . few TRBV7-9 CASGWRDETFF TGTGCCAGCGGGTGGAGGGATGAAACTTTCTTT
TRBJ2-7 . few TRBV25-1 CASSDRDRYEQYF TGTGCCAGCAGTGACCGGGATAGATACGAGCAGTACTTC
TRBJ1-1 . once TRBV7-9 CASSPHPGENTEAFF TGTGCCAGCAGTCCCCACCCAGGGGAGAACACTGAAGCTTTCTTT
TRBJ1-4 . few TRBV7-8 CASSASSSATNEKLFF TGTGCCAGCAGCGCTTCATCGAGCGCAACTAATGAAAAACTGTTTTTT
TRBJ2-3 . . TRBV28 CASSLDSGFDTQYF TGTGCCAGCAGTTTAGACTCAGGGTTCGATACGCAGTATTTT
TRBJ2-2 TRBD2 . TRBV7-2 CASSPIGLAGEGGELFF TGTGCCAGCAGCCCAATCGGACTAGCGGGAGAGGGCGGGGAGCTGTTTTTT
TRBJ2-5 TRBD2 once TRBV24-1 CAVQRGETQYF TGTGCCGTCCAGCGGGGAGAGACCCAGTACTTC
TRBJ2-1 . . TRBV4-3 CASSQEIAEASYNEQFF TGCGCCAGCAGCCAAGAAATAGCGGAGGCATCCTACAATGAGCAGTTCTTC
TRBJ2-7 . . TRBV9 CASSVGDSGRYEQYF TGTGCCAGCAGCGTAGGTGATAGCGGTCGTTACGAGCAGTACTTC
TRBJ1-5 . . TRBV28 CASSDRYRQPQHF TGTGCCAGCAGCGACAGATATCGGCAGCCCCAGCATTTT
TRBJ2-7 TRBD1 once TRBV2 CASSKTGAGRGEQYF TGTGCCAGCAGTAAAACAGGGGCCGGGCGTGGTGAGCAGTACTTC
TRBJ1-1 TRBD1 . TRBV10-3 CAISGPGQGRTEAFF TGTGCCATCAGCGGCCCGGGACAGGGGCGGACTGAAGCTTTCTTT
TRBJ2-7 TRBD2 . TRBV5-1 CASSNLAGAGEQYF TGCGCCAGCAGCAACTTAGCGGGGGCAGGGGAGCAGTACTTC
TRBJ2-5 . . TRBV28 CASSFSQYQETQYF TGTGCCAGCAGTTTCAGTCAGTACCAAGAGACCCAGTACTTC